This T cell receptor (beta chain) was observed in a study of identical twins. Each CDR3 protein is one row after TCRdb ran MiXCR on the 5' RACE reads. The sample includes 500,000 to 600,000 distinct CDR3 sequences, 22% of them seen just once. V was pared by 2 bases and J by 3 bases, with 6 bases between. This CDR3 is 13 amino acids long. The germline gives CDR1 SGHKS, CDR2 YYEKEE (reference sequence). These same records also appear under a second study, on T cells expressing NK-cell markers. According to that study: In a handful of donors, dominant CD3+CD56+NKG2C+ clones formed about 1.0-8% of CD8+ cells. Evidence did not settle whether expanded NKG2C+ T cell clones targeted HCMV.

Sequencing input: CD4+ T cells sorted from blood. This clonotype was sampled from a woman aged 18-30 years in good health. This chain links TRBV5-5 with TRBJ1-5; D is ambiguous. The CDR3 DNA is TGTGCCAGCAGCTTTAACGACAATCAGCCCCAGCATTTT. This codes for CASSFNDNQPQHF.